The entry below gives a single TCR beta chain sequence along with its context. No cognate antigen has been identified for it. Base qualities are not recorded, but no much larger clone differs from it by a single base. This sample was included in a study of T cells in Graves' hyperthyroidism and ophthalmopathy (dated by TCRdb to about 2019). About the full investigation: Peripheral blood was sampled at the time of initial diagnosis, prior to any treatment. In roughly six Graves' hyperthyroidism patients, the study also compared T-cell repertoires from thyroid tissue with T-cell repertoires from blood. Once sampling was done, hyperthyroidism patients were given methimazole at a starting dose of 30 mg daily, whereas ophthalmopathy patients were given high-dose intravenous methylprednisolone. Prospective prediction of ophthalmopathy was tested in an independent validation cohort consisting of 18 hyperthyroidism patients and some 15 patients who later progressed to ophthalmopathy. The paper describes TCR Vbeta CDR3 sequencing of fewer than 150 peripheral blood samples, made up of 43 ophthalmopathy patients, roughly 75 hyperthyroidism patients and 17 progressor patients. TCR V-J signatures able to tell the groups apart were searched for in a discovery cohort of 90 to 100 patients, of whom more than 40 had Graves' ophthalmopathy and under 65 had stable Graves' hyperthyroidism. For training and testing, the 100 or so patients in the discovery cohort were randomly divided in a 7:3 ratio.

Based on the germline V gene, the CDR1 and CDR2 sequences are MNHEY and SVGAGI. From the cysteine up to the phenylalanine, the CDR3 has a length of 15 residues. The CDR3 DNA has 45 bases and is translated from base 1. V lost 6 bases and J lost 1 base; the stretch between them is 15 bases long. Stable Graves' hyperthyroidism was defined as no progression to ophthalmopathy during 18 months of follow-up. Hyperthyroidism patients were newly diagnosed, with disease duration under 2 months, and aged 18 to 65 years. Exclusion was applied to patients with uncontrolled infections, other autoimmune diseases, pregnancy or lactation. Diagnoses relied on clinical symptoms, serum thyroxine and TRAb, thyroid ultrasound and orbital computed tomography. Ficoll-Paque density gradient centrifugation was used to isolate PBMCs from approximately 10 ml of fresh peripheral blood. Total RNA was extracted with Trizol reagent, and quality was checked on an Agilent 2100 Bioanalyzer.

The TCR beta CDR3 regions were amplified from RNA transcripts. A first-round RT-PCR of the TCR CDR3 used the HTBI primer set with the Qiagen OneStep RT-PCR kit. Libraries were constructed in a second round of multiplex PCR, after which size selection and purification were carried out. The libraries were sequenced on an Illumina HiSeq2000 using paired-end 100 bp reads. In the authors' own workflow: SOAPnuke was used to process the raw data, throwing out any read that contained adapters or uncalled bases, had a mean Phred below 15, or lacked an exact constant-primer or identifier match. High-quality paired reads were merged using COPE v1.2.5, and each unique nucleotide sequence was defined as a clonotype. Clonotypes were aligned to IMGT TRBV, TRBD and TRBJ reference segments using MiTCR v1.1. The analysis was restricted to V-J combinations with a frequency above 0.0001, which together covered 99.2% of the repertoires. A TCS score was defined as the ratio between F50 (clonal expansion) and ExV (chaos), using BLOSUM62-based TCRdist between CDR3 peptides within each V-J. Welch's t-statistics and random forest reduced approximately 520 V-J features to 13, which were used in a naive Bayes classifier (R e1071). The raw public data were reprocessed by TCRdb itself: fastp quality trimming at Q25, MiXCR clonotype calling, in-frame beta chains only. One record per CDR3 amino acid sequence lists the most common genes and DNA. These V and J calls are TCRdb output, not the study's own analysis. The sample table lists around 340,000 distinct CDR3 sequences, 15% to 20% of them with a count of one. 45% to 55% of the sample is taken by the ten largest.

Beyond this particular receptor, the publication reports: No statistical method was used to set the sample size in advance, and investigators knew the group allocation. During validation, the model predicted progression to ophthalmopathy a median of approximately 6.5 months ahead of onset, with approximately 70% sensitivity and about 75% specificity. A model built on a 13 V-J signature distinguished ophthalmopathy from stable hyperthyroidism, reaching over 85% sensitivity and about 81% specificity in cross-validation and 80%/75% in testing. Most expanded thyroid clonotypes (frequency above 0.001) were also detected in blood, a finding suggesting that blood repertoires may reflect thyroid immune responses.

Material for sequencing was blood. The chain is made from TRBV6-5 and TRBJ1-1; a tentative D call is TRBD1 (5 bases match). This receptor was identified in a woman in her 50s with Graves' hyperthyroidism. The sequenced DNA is TGTGCCAGCAGCGGATACGGGACGGAGAACACTGAAGCTTTCTTT. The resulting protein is CASSGYGTENTEAFF.